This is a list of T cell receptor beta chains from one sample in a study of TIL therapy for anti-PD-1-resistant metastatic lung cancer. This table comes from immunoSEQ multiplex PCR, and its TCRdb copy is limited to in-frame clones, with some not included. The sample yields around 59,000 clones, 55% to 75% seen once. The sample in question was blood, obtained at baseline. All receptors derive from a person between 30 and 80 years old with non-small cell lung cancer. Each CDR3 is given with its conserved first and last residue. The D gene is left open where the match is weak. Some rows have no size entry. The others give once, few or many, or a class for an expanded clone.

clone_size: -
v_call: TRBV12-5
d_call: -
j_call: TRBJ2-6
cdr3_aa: CASGLTDGANVLTF
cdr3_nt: TGTGCTAGTGGTCTGACAGACGGGGCCAACGTCCTGACTTTC

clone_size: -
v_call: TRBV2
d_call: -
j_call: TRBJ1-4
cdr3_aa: CASSELPGALTNEKLFF
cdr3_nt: TGTGCCAGCAGTGAACTCCCAGGGGCGTTGACTAATGAAAAACTGTTTTTT

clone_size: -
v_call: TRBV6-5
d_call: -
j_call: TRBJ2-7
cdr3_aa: CASGLHEQYF
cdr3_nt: TGTGCCAGCGGCCTCCACGAGCAGTACTTC

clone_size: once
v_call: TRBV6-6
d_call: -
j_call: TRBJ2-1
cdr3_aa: CASSYFRDPSYGEQFF
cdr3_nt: TGTGCCAGCAGTTACTTCCGGGACCCTTCCTACGGTGAGCAGTTCTTC

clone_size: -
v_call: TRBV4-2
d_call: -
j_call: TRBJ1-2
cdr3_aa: CASSQQGEGPYGYTF
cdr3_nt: TGTGCCAGCAGCCAGCAAGGGGAGGGTCCATATGGCTACACCTTC

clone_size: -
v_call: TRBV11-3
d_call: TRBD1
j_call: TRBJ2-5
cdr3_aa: CASSFDRGMGETQYF
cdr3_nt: TGTGCCAGCAGCTTCGACAGGGGGATGGGGGAGACCCAGTACTTC

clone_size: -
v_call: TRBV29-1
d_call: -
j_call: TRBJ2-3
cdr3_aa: CSMRQAPDTQYF
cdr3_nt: TGCAGCATGAGACAGGCCCCAGATACGCAGTATTTT

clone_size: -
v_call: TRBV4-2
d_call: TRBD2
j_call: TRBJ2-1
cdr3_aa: CASSQVAGDSYNEQFF
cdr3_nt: TGTGCCAGCAGCCAAGTAGCGGGGGATTCCTACAATGAGCAGTTCTTC

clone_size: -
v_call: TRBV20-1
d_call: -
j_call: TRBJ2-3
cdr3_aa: CSASSDTQYF
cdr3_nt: TGCAGTGCTAGCTCAGATACGCAGTATTTT

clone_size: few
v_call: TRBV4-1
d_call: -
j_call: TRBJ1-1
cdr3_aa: CASSQYQQTNTEAFF
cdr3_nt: TGCGCCAGCAGCCAATATCAACAGACGAACACTGAAGCTTTCTTT

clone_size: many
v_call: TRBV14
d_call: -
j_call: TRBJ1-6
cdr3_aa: CASSQGREYSPLHF
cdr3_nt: TGTGCCAGCAGCCAAGGACGAGAGTATTCACCCCTCCACTTT

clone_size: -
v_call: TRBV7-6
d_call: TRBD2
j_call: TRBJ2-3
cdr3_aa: CASSARLAGPDTQYF
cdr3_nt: TGTGCCAGCAGCGCAAGACTAGCGGGACCGGATACGCAGTATTTT

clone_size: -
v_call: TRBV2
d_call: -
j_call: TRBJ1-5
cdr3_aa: CASSRQAWDNQPQHF
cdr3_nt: TGTGCCAGCAGCAGACAGGCCTGGGACAATCAGCCCCAGCATTTT

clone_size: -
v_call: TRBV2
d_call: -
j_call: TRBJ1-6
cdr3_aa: CATTSSFDSPLHF
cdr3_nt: TGTGCCACAACGTCAAGTTTTGATTCACCCCTCCACTTT

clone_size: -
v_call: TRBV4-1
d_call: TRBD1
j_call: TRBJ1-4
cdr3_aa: CASSRGTATNEKLFF
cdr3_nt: TGCGCCAGCAGTCGGGGGACAGCAACTAATGAAAAACTGTTTTTT

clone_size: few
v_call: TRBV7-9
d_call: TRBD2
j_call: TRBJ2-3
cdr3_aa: CASSLTSGSYPDTQYF
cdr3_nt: TGTGCCAGCAGCCTAACTAGCGGGAGCTACCCAGATACGCAGTATTTT

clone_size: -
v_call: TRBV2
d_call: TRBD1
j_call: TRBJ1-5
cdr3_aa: CASRTGQGRQPQHF
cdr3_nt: TGTGCCAGCAGAACCGGACAGGGCCGACAGCCCCAGCATTTT

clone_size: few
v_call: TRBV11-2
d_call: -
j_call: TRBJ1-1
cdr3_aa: CASSLDPVTGPYTEAFF
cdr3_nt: TGTGCCAGCAGCTTAGATCCTGTGACAGGTCCCTACACTGAAGCTTTCTTT

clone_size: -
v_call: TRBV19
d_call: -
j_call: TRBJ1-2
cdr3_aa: CASSLTGNYGYTF
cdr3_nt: TGTGCCAGTAGCCTCACTGGTAACTATGGCTACACCTTC

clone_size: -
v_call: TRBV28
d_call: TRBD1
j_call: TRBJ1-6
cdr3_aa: CATEESGGNNSPLHF
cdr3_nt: TGTGCCACCGAAGAGTCAGGGGGGAATAATTCACCCCTCCACTTT

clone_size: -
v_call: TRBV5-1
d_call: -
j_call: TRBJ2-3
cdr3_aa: CASMEIGADTQYF
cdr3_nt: TGCGCCAGCATGGAAATAGGGGCAGATACGCAGTATTTT

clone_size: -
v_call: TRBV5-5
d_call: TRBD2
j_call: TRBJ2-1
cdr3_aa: CASSLTSGSYRNEQFF
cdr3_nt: TGTGCCAGCAGCTTAACTAGCGGGAGTTATCGCAATGAGCAGTTCTTC

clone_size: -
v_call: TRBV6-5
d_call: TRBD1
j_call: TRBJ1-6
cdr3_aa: CATMTGKISPLHF
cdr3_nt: TGTGCCACAATGACAGGGAAAATTTCACCCCTCCACTTT

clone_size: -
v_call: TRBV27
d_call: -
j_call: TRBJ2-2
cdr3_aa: CASSLTNTGELFF
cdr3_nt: TGTGCCAGCAGTTTAACCAACACCGGGGAGCTGTTTTTT

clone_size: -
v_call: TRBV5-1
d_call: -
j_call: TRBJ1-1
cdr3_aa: CASRGTGVPLNTEAFF
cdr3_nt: TGCGCCAGCAGGGGAACAGGAGTCCCGTTGAACACTGAAGCTTTCTTT

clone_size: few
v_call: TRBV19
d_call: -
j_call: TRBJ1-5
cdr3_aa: CASSAEGGNQPQHF
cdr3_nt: TGTGCCAGTAGTGCCGAGGGGGGCAATCAGCCCCAGCATTTT

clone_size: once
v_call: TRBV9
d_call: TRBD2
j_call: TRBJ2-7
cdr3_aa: CASSGGGAGSGRRLEQYF
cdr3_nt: TGTGCCAGCAGCGGAGGGGGAGCAGGTAGCGGGAGGCGACTCGAGCAGTACTTC

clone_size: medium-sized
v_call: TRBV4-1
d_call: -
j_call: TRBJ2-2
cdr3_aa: CASSSPGTGWNTGELFF
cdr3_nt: TGCGCCAGCAGCTCCCCCGGGACGGGGTGGAACACCGGGGAGCTGTTTTTT

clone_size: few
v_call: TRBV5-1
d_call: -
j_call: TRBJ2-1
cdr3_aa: CASSLGGPDPLF
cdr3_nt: TGCGCCAGCAGCTTGGGGGGACCTGACCCCCTCTTC

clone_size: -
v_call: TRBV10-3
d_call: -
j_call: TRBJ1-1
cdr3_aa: CAISEGGAWTEAFF
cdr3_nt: TGTGCCATCAGTGAAGGAGGGGCATGGACTGAAGCTTTCTTT

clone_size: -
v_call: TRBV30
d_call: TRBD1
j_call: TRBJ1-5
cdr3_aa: CAWSPRTGNQPQHF
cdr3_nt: TGTGCCTGGAGTCCCCGGACAGGAAATCAGCCCCAGCATTTT

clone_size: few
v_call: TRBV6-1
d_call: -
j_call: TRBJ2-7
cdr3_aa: CASSEFYEQYF
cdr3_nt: TGTGCCAGCAGTGAATTCTACGAGCAGTACTTC

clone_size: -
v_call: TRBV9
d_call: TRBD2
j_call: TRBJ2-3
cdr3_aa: CASSEAGWADTQYF
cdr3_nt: TGTGCCAGCAGCGAAGCGGGGTGGGCGGATACGCAGTATTTT

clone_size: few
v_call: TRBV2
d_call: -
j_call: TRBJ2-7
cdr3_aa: CASGPQGYEQYF
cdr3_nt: TGTGCCAGCGGGCCCCAGGGCTACGAGCAGTACTTC

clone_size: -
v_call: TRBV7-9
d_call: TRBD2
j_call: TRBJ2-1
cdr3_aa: CASRGSSGNSYNEQFF
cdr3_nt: TGTGCCAGCAGGGGTTCTAGCGGCAATAGCTACAATGAGCAGTTCTTC

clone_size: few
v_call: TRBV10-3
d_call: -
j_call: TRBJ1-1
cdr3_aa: CAISPGPYAEAFF
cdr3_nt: TGTGCCATCAGTCCAGGACCTTACGCTGAAGCTTTCTTT

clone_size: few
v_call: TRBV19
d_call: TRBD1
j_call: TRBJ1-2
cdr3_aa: CASSPVQGAGYTF
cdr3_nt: TGTGCCAGTAGTCCGGTCCAGGGGGCTGGCTACACCTTC

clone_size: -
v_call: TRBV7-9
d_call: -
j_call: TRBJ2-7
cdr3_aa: CASSFGRASYEQYF
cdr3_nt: TGTGCCAGCAGCTTTGGGCGTGCATCCTACGAGCAGTACTTC

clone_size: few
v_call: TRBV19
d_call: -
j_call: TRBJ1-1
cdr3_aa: CASSSTANTEAFF
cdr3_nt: TGTGCCAGTAGTTCGACAGCGAACACTGAAGCTTTCTTT

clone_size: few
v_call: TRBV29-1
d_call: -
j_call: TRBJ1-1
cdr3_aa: CSAEGGQSNTEAFF
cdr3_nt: TGCAGCGCTGAGGGAGGACAGTCGAACACTGAAGCTTTCTTT

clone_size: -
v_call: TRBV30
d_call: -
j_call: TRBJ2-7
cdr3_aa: CAWSGGTPYEQYF
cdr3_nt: TGTGCCTGGAGCGGCGGCACCCCCTACGAGCAGTACTTC

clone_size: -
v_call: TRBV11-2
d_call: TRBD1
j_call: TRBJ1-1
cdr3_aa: CASSLSGTVNTEAFF
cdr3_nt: TGTGCCAGCAGCTTATCCGGGACAGTGAACACTGAAGCTTTCTTT

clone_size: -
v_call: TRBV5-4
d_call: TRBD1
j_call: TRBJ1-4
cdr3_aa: CASSARQGTNEKLFF
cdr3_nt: TGTGCCAGCAGCGCCCGACAGGGAACTAATGAAAAACTGTTTTTT

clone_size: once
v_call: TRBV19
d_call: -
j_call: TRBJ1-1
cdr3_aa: CASSSKSRVRTEAFF
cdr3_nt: TGTGCCAGTAGTTCCAAATCCAGGGTACGGACTGAAGCTTTCTTT

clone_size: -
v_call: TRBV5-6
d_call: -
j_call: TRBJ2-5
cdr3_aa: CASSSTDGAKETQYF
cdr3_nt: TGTGCCAGCAGCTCCACCGATGGGGCTAAAGAGACCCAGTACTTC

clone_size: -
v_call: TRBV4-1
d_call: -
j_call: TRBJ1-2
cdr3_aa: CASSQQGRVTDYTF
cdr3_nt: TGCGCCAGCAGCCAACAGGGTCGGGTTACAGACTACACCTTC

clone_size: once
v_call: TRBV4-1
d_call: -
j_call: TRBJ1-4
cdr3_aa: CASSQVGGGGEKLFF
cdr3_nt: TGCGCCAGCAGCCAAGTCGGAGGGGGGGGTGAAAAACTGTTTTTT

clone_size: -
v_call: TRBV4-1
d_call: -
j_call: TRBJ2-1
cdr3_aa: CASSRGRENYNEQFF
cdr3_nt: TGCGCCAGCAGTCGGGGGCGGGAGAACTACAATGAGCAGTTCTTC

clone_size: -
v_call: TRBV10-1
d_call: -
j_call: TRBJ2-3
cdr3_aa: CASSARLSDTQYF
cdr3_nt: TGCGCCAGCAGTGCCAGGCTATCGGATACGCAGTATTTT

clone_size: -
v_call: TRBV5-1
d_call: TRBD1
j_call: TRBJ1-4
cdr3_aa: CASSNQGGEKLFF
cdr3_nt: TGCGCCAGCAGCAATCAGGGGGGAGAAAAACTGTTTTTT

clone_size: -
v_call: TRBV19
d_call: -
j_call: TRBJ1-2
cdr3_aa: CASDGLGTRDYGYTF
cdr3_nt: TGTGCCAGTGATGGCCTGGGCACAAGGGACTATGGCTACACCTTC

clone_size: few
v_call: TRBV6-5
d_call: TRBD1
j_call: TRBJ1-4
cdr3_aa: CASGTRQGNEKLFF
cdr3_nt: TGTGCCAGCGGAACCCGACAGGGTAATGAAAAACTGTTTTTT

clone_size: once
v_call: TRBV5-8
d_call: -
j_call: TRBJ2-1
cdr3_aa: CASSLFSGNDEQFF
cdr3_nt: TGTGCCAGCAGCTTGTTTTCGGGGAACGATGAGCAGTTCTTC